Described below is a single T cell receptor (beta chain) sequence and its context. The antigen remains unidentified. TCR beta libraries used roughly 1.8 micrograms of DNA from cryopreserved PBMCs. Generated by immunoSEQ multiplex PCR, the TCRdb table keeps only in-frame clones and is missing some. The profile shows 200,000 to 250,000 clones, more than 70% of them singletons. The data originate from a study of cytotoxic CD8 clonotypes in ibrutinib-treated CLL. Study summary: For this cohort, patients were some 12 relapsed/refractory and some 15 treatment-naive, while some 18 were IGHV unmutated.

There are 14 residues in the CDR3. Trimming took off 3 bases at V and 0 bases at J, with 8 bases between the two ends. Germline CDR1 reads ENHRY; CDR2 reads SYGVKD. Study outcomes and limitations: Higher circulating CD8+ T-cell counts strongly accompanied higher baseline clonality, above age-matched healthy donors. At progression, clonality fell back toward baseline after rising at ibrutinib response.

The TCR originated in a human donor with chronic lymphocytic leukemia. This rearrangement joins TRBV10-3 to TRBJ2-5; no clear D gene. The input for sequencing was PBMCs, taken after 12 months of ibrutinib treatment. The CDR3 bases are TGTGCCATCAGTGATAGACTGAACCAAGAGACCCAGTACTTC. Its protein is CAISDRLNQETQYF.